These T cell receptor beta chains were read from a single sample in a study of T-cell reconstitution after alpha-beta-depleted transplantation in children. TCRdb re-called the PCR reads through MiXCR, storing one row per CDR3 protein. The table records around 490,000 distinct CDR3 sequences, around 10% of them present only once. Specimen: PBMCs, mostly from graft donor cells, collected 180 days after TCRalphabeta/CD19-depleted stem cell transplant. The receptors originated from a female patient aged 2-15 years who had a stem cell transplant for aplastic anemia, so the T cells may come from the graft donor. CDR3s include the opening cysteine and the closing phenylalanine or tryptophan. The D gene is left open where the match is weak. Rows may omit the clone size; those that give it use once, few, many or a size class.

len	v_gene	abundance	j_gene	d_gene	CDR3nt	CDR3aa
14	TRBV12-3/TRBV12-4	NA	TRBJ1-1	NA	TGTGCCAGCAGACGGGACGGCCAAGGAGTGGAAGCTTTCTTT	CASRRDGQGVEAFF
13	TRBV28	NA	TRBJ2-1	NA	TGTGCCAGCAGTTTATCGGGCGCCTCTACGAAGTTCTTC	CASSLSGASTKFF
11	TRBV20-1	NA	TRBJ1-2	NA	TGCAGTGCTAGGATTCCGGATGGCTACACCTTC	CSARIPDGYTF
15	TRBV7-2	NA	TRBJ2-5	NA	TGTGCCAGCAGCGAACTAGGACTACCCCAAGAGACCCAGTACTTC	CASSELGLPQETQYF
17	TRBV5-1	NA	TRBJ2-1	NA	TGCGCCAGCAGCCCAAAAGGGGTAGCCGCCCCCCACAATGAGCAGTTCTTC	CASSPKGVAAPHNEQFF
13	TRBV29-1	NA	TRBJ2-7	TRBD1	TGCAGCGTTCCCGGGACAGGGAGCTACGAGCAGTACTTC	CSVPGTGSYEQYF
13	TRBV7-9	few	TRBJ1-1	NA	TGTGCCAGCAGCGTCTATCAGGGCACTGAAGCTTTCTTT	CASSVYQGTEAFF
17	TRBV21-1	NA	TRBJ1-5	NA	TGTGCCAGCATAAGGGACAGGGGGCGGAGTGGGGATCAGCCCCAGCATTTT	CASIRDRGRSGDQPQHF
16	TRBV4-1	few	TRBJ2-3	TRBD2	TGCGCCAGCAGCCAAGTACAGCGGGAGATCGCAGATACGCAGTATTTT	CASSQVQREIADTQYF
15	TRBV11-2	NA	TRBJ2-7	TRBD1	TGTGCCAGCAGCCGCGGAACAGGGGGGATATACGAGCAGTACTTC	CASSRGTGGIYEQYF
17	TRBV4-2	many	TRBJ2-1	NA	TGTGCCAGCAGCCAAGATGGGGGCAGGGGACGCCGGGGGGAGCAGTTCTTC	CASSQDGGRGRRGEQFF
13	TRBV29-1	NA	TRBJ1-2	NA	TGCAGCGTTGAAGATCGCAGGGACGACGGCTACACCTTC	CSVEDRRDDGYTF
16	TRBV9	NA	TRBJ2-7	TRBD2	TGTGCCAGCAGCGCCTCTAGCGGGCTGAGCTCCTACGAGCAGTACTTC	CASSASSGLSSYEQYF
15	TRBV6-2/TRBV6-3	NA	TRBJ2-1	TRBD1	TGTGCCAGCAGTTGGGGGGACAGGGGGGTCAATGAGCAGTTCTTC	CASSWGDRGVNEQFF
17	TRBV27	few	TRBJ2-7	TRBD2	TGTGCCAGCAGCCCGCTTGAGGCTAGCGGCAGCTCCTACGAGCAGTACTTC	CASSPLEASGSSYEQYF
15	TRBV15	few	TRBJ1-2	NA	TGTGCCACCAGCAGACCCCCGGGGCCAGGTTATGGCTACACCTTC	CATSRPPGPGYGYTF
17	TRBV6-2/TRBV6-3	NA	TRBJ2-1	TRBD2	TGTGCCAGCAGTTACTCTTTAAGCGGGACCCCGTACAATGAGCAGTTCTTC	CASSYSLSGTPYNEQFF
17	TRBV9	few	TRBJ2-1	TRBD2	TGTGCCAGCAGCGTAGCCCGACTAGCGAGCGCCTACAATGAGCAGTTCTTC	CASSVARLASAYNEQFF
15	TRBV20-1	few	TRBJ2-2	TRBD2	TGCAGTGCTGCAGGGACTAGCGGGAGGTGGGGGGAGCTGTTTTTT	CSAAGTSGRWGELFF
15	TRBV4-1	many	TRBJ2-1	TRBD2	TGCGCCAGCAGCGGACCGGGACTAGTCTACAATGAGCAGTTCTTC	CASSGPGLVYNEQFF
16	TRBV7-2	NA	TRBJ2-3	TRBD2	TGTGCCAGCAGCCGGACTAGCGGGAGGGCAGCAGATACGCAGTATTTT	CASSRTSGRAADTQYF
12	TRBV20-1	NA	TRBJ1-4	NA	TGCAGTGCTTCAACAACTAATGAAAAACTGTTTTTT	CSASTTNEKLFF
15	TRBV11-1	NA	TRBJ2-7	NA	TGTGCCAGCAGCAACCTCGACAGGGCGGGAGTAAGGCAGTACTTC	CASSNLDRAGVRQYF
14	TRBV20-1	many	TRBJ1-1	TRBD1	TGCAGTGCTAGACGGGACAGGGGAGGCACTGAAGCTTTCTTT	CSARRDRGGTEAFF
13	TRBV7-2	many	TRBJ1-2	NA	TGTGCCAGCAGCTTAGGACAATACTATGGCTACACCTTC	CASSLGQYYGYTF
14	TRBV5-1	NA	TRBJ1-2	NA	TGCGCCAGCAGCTGGGGATCGACAGACTATGGCTACACCTTC	CASSWGSTDYGYTF
14	TRBV19	NA	TRBJ2-6	NA	TGTGCCAGTAGGCCGGGGAGGGGGGCCAACGTCCTGACTTTC	CASRPGRGANVLTF
14	TRBV5-1	few	TRBJ1-4	TRBD1	TGCGCCAGCAGCTCCCGGGACAGGGATGAAAAACTGTTTTTT	CASSSRDRDEKLFF
13	TRBV30	few	TRBJ1-2	TRBD1	TGTGCCTGGAGCCGGGACAGTCCCTATGGCTACACCTTC	CAWSRDSPYGYTF
20	TRBV5-1	many	TRBJ2-7	TRBD1	TGCGCCAGCAGCTTCGCACCTGGAGAGAGAAACAGGGGCCGTCCCTACGAGCAGTACTTC	CASSFAPGERNRGRPYEQYF
14	TRBV5-1	few	TRBJ2-1	NA	TGCGCCAGCAGCTTGTTGTGGGAGTCCGATGAGCAGTTCTTC	CASSLLWESDEQFF
13	TRBV20-1	few	TRBJ1-1	NA	TGCAGTGCCCGAACGGACTTGAACACTGAAGCTTTCTTT	CSARTDLNTEAFF
15	TRBV7-2	few	TRBJ2-1	NA	TGTGCCAGCAGCTTAGACCGATACTCCTACAATGAGCAGTTCTTC	CASSLDRYSYNEQFF
14	TRBV20-1	NA	TRBJ2-3	NA	TGCAGTGCTGAAACAGGGATCAGCACAGATACGCAGTATTTT	CSAETGISTDTQYF
14	TRBV19	NA	TRBJ1-1	TRBD1	TGTGCCAGCGGGACAGGGAGATACTACACTGAAGCTTTCTTT	CASGTGRYYTEAFF
15	TRBV13	few	TRBJ2-3	TRBD2	TGTGCCAGCAGCCAACTAGCGGTTAGCACAGATACGCAGTATTTT	CASSQLAVSTDTQYF
11	TRBV20-1	many	TRBJ1-1	NA	TGCAGTGCTACTAGTCATACTGAAGCTTTCTTT	CSATSHTEAFF
19	TRBV18	NA	TRBJ2-1	TRBD2	TGTGCCAGCTCACCTTCCGGGACTAGCGGGTTCGGCTCCTACAATGAGCAGTTCTTC	CASSPSGTSGFGSYNEQFF
15	TRBV15	few	TRBJ1-6	NA	TGTGCCACCAGCAGAGATAGGCAGGGGAATTCACCCCTCCACTTT	CATSRDRQGNSPLHF
19	TRBV6-2/TRBV6-3	NA	TRBJ2-7	TRBD2	TGTGCCAGCAGTTACTCGATGGGTAGCGGGAACCCTATTCGGCACGAGCAGTACTTC	CASSYSMGSGNPIRHEQYF